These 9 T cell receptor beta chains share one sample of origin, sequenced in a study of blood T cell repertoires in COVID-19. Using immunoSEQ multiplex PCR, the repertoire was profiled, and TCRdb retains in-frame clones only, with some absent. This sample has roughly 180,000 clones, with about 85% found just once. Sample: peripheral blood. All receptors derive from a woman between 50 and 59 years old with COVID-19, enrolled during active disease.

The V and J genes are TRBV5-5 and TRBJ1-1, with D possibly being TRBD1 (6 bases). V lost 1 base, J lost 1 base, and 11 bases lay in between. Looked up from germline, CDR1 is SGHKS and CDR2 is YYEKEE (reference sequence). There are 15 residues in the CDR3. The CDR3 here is CASSLIGQPNTEAFF. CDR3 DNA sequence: TGTGCCAGCAGCTTGATAGGACAGCCGAACACTGAAGCTTTCTTT. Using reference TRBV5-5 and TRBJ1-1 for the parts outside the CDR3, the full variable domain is DAGVTQSPTHLIKTRGQQVTLRCSPISGHKSVSWYQQVLGQGPQFIFQYYEKEERGRGNFPDRFSARQFPNYSSELNVNALLLGDSALYLCASSLIGQPNTEAFFGQGTRLTVV.

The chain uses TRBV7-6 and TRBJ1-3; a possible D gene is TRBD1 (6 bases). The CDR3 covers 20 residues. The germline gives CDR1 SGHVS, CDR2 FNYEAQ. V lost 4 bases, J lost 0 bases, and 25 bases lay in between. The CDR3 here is CASSSSPGGLGSGSGNTIYF. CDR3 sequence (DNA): TGTGCCAGCAGCTCAAGCCCGGGGGGGCTAGGGTCGGGCTCTGGAAACACCATATATTTT. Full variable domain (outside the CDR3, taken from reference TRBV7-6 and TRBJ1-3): GAGVSQSPRYKVTKRGQDVALRCDPISGHVSLYWYRQALGQGPEFLTYFNYEAQQDKSGLPNDRFSAERPEGSISTLTIQRTEQRDSAMYRCASSSSPGGLGSGSGNTIYFGEGSWLTVV.

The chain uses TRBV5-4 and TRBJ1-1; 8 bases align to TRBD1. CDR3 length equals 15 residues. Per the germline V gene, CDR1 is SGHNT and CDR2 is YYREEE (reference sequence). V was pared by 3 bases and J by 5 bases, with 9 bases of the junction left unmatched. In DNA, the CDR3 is TGTGCCAGCAGCTCCTATACAGGGGGGCCGACTGAAGCTTTCTTT. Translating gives CASSSYTGGPTEAFF.

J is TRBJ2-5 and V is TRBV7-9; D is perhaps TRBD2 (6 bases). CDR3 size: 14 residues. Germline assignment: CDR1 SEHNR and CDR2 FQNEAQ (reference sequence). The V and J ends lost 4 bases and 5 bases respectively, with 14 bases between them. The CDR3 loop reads CASSYPRGLETQYF. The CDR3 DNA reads TGTGCCAGCAGCTACCCCCGGGGGTTGGAGACCCAGTACTTC.

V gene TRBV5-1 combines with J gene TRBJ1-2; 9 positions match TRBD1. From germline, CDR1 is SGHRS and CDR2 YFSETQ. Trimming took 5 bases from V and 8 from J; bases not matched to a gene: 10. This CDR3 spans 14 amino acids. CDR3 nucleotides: TGCGCCAGCAGGACCTGGACAGGGGTAGGCGGCTACACCTTC. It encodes CASRTWTGVGGYTF.

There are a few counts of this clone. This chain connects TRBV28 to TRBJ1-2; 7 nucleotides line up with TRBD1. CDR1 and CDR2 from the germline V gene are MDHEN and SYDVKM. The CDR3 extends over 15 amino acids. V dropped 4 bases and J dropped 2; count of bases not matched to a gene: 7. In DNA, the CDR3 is TGTGCCAGCAGTTCCCCCGGGACAGTCAACTATGGCTACACCTTC. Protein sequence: CASSSPGTVNYGYTF.

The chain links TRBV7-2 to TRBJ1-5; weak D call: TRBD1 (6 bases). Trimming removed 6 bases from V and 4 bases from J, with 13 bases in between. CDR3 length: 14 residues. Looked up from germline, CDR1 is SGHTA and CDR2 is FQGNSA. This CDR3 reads CASSDRSPNQPQHF. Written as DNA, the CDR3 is TGTGCCAGCAGTGACAGGTCCCCTAATCAGCCCCAGCATTTT. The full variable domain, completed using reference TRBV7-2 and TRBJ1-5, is GAGVSQSPSNKVTEKGKDVELRCDPISGHTALYWYRQSLGQGLEFLIYFQGNSAPDKSGLPSDRFSAERTGGSVSTLTIQRTQQEDSAVYLCASSDRSPNQPQHFGDGTRLSIL.

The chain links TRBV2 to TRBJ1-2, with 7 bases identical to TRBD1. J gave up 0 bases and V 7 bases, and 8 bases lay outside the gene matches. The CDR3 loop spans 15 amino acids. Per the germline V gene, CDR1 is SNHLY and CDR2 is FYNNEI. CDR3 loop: CASTPQGITNYGYTF. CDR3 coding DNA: TGTGCCAGCACTCCACAGGGGATCACTAACTATGGCTACACCTTC.

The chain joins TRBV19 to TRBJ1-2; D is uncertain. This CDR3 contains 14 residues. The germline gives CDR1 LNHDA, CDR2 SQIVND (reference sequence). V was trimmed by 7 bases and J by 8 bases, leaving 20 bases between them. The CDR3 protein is CASTADPGLYGYTF. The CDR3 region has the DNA TGTGCCAGTACCGCAGACCCGGGTCTCTACGGCTACACCTTC.